This T cell receptor (beta chain) was profiled in a study of OX40 agonist ivuxolimab in advanced cancers. Study as a whole: Prior therapy, whether anti-PD-1, anti-PD-L1 or anti-CTLA-4, was allowed, and approximately 37% had some.

Remarks on this clone: Its antigen remains unidentified.

Produced via immunoSEQ multiplex PCR; TCRdb's table is partial and in-frame only. The sample has around 60,000 clones, roughly 87% seen once. Whole-study results and caveats: In CD8+ T cells, expanded clones were on average more numerous than in CD4+.

Trimming at V came to 4 bases and at J to 4 bases, leaving 5 bases not matched to a gene. The CDR3 is made up of 16 amino acids. Germline CDR1 and CDR2: SGHRS and YFSETQ. This sequence was found in an adult with an advanced solid tumor such as melanoma, head and neck, liver or kidney cancer. The sample in question was CD4+ or CD8+ T cells sorted from blood, obtained in a trial of the OX40 agonist ivuxolimab. This chain joins TRBV5-1 and TRBJ2-7; 16 bases map to TRBD2. CDR3 nucleotide sequence: TGCGCCAGCAGCCCCGGGACTAGCGGGAGGGCATACGAGCAGTACTTC. It codes for CASSPGTSGRAYEQYF.